These T cell receptor beta chains were read from a single sample in a study of beta chain features in type 1 diabetes. Sequencing was performed with immunoSEQ multiplex PCR; in TCRdb, only in-frame clones are kept and a portion is missing. The data hold 200,000 to 250,000 clones, with about 30% observed a single time. Sequencing was done on a sample of central memory CD4+ T cells from blood. These receptors all stem from a man under 40 in good health. Each CDR3 is given with its conserved first and last residue. D genes are given only for firm matches. Size tells how often a clone was seen (once, few, many) or the class of an expanded clone, and some rows leave it out.

NA TRBJ2-3 13 NA TRBV6-5 CASSYPGTDTQYF TGTGCCAGCAGTTACCCAGGGACAGATACGCAGTATTTT
TRBD1 TRBJ2-1 14 NA TRBV10-1 CASSRQGPYNEQFF TGCGCCAGCAGTAGACAGGGCCCCTACAATGAGCAGTTCTTC
NA TRBJ2-7 15 NA TRBV6-5 CASSYSREASYEQYF TGTGCCAGCAGTTACTCGAGGGAGGCCTCCTACGAGCAGTACTTC
NA TRBJ2-2 14 few TRBV25-1 CASSPFANTGELFF TGTGCCAGCAGTCCCTTCGCGAACACCGGGGAGCTGTTTTTT
NA TRBJ2-7 15 NA TRBV18 CASSPDGETPYEQYF TGTGCCAGCTCACCCGACGGAGAGACCCCCTACGAGCAGTACTTC
TRBD2 TRBJ2-7 16 NA TRBV7-2 CASSTRPGGRANEQYF TGTGCCAGCAGCACCCGTCCCGGCGGGAGGGCCAACGAGCAGTACTTC
NA TRBJ2-5 15 NA TRBV14 CASSQDLSGPGTQYF TGTGCCAGCAGCCAAGATCTGAGTGGCCCGGGGACCCAGTACTTC
NA TRBJ2-1 12 NA TRBV6-5 CATGISYNEQFF TGTGCCACCGGAATCTCCTACAATGAGCAGTTCTTC
TRBD2 TRBJ2-3 17 many TRBV18 CASSPPLAGVGTDTQYF TGTGCCAGCTCACCACCACTAGCGGGAGTTGGCACAGATACGCAGTATTTT
NA TRBJ2-1 13 few TRBV30 CAWSGLGHNEQFF TGTGCCTGGAGTGGACTAGGACACAATGAGCAGTTCTTC
TRBD1 TRBJ2-5 13 NA TRBV6-1 CASNHGTGGTQYF TGTGCCAGCAATCACGGGACAGGGGGGACCCAGTACTTC
TRBD2 TRBJ2-3 19 few TRBV30 CAWNRRASGSALGKDTQYF TGTGCCTGGAATCGTCGGGCTAGCGGGAGCGCTCTCGGTAAAGATACGCAGTATTTT
NA TRBJ2-3 12 NA TRBV7-9 CASSPSGSAQYF TGTGCCAGCAGCCCCAGCGGGTCGGCGCAGTATTTT
NA TRBJ2-2 14 many TRBV9 CASSVYANTGELFF TGTGCCAGCAGCGTTTACGCGAACACCGGGGAGCTGTTTTTT
NA TRBJ1-6 12 NA TRBV6-4 CASSDGNSPLHF TGTGCCAGCAGTGACGGGAATTCACCCCTCCACTTT
NA TRBJ2-7 12 NA TRBV30 CAWSLTAYEQYF TGTGCCTGGAGTTTAACGGCCTACGAGCAGTACTTC
NA TRBJ2-5 15 NA TRBV9 CASSPPSPHRETQYF TGTGCCAGCAGCCCCCCCTCTCCTCACAGAGAGACCCAGTACTTC
TRBD1 TRBJ1-5 14 NA TRBV30 CAWGQGRLNQPQHF TGTGCCTGGGGACAGGGGAGACTTAATCAGCCCCAGCATTTT
NA TRBJ1-3 17 NA TRBV5-1 CASSLVPQATPGNTIYF TGCGCCAGCAGCTTGGTCCCCCAGGCGACACCTGGAAACACCATATATTTT
NA TRBJ2-3 15 few TRBV5-4 CASSSRRGERDTQYF TGTGCCAGCAGTTCGAGACGGGGAGAAAGAGATACGCAGTATTTT
TRBD2 TRBJ2-3 15 few TRBV10-3 CAISERGDSTDTQYF TGTGCCATCAGTGAGCGGGGGGATAGCACAGATACGCAGTATTTT
NA TRBJ2-1 16 few TRBV6-5 CASSYSGPGAADEQFF TGTGCCAGCAGTTACTCGGGTCCCGGGGCGGCGGATGAGCAGTTCTTC
NA TRBJ1-2 15 NA TRBV4-2 CASSQDGGVDYGYTF TGTGCCAGCAGCCAAGATGGGGGGGTTGACTATGGCTACACCTTC
NA TRBJ1-5 13 NA TRBV7-9 CASSLNGDQPQHF TGTGCCAGCAGCTTAAATGGGGATCAGCCCCAGCATTTT
NA TRBJ1-5 13 NA TRBV19 CASSGQLYQPQHF TGTGCCAGTAGTGGACAGCTTTATCAGCCCCAGCATTTT
NA TRBJ1-3 12 NA TRBV7-2 CASGLGMNTIYF TGTGCCAGCGGCCTCGGGATGAACACCATATATTTT
NA TRBJ2-3 15 few TRBV5-4 CASSAAGGVGDTQYF TGTGCCAGCAGCGCCGCTGGCGGGGTAGGGGATACGCAGTATTTT
TRBD1 TRBJ1-4 14 NA TRBV2 CASHRGLANEKLFF TGTGCCAGCCACAGGGGGTTGGCTAATGAAAAACTGTTTTTT
TRBD1 TRBJ2-7 12 few TRBV6-1 CASGDRLYEQYF TGTGCCAGCGGGGACAGGCTCTACGAGCAGTACTTC
NA TRBJ2-3 15 few TRBV7-9 CASSPSWGRMNTQYF TGTGCCAGCAGCCCTTCTTGGGGGAGGATGAATACGCAGTATTTT
NA TRBJ1-4 14 NA TRBV5-1 CASTRAGTNEKLFF TGCGCCAGCACCCGAGCGGGAACTAATGAAAAACTGTTTTTT
NA TRBJ1-1 16 few TRBV2 CASRDAMGGQLTEAFF TGTGCCAGCAGGGATGCTATGGGGGGGCAACTCACTGAAGCTTTCTTT
NA TRBJ2-5 14 few TRBV7-8 CASSSRGVEETQYF TGTGCCAGCAGCTCCCGGGGAGTAGAAGAGACCCAGTACTTC
NA TRBJ1-5 14 few TRBV15 CATSRVGSNQPQHF TGTGCCACCAGCAGAGTGGGGAGCAATCAGCCCCAGCATTTT
TRBD1 TRBJ1-6 15 NA TRBV14 CASSRGQGRSSPLHF TGTGCCAGCAGCCGGGGACAGGGGAGGAGTTCACCCCTCCACTTT
NA TRBJ2-3 12 few TRBV7-9 CASSLDGTREYF TGTGCCAGCAGCTTAGACGGGACACGGGAGTATTTT
TRBD2 TRBJ2-3 15 NA TRBV7-2 CASSSSGTSGGKQYF TGTGCCAGCAGCTCGTCCGGGACTAGCGGGGGAAAGCAGTATTTT
NA TRBJ2-1 13 few TRBV5-1 CASSLATSREQFF TGCGCCAGCAGCTTGGCCACTAGCCGTGAGCAGTTCTTC
NA TRBJ1-2 14 once TRBV2 CASATSGQAYGYTF TGTGCCAGCGCTACCTCAGGGCAAGCCTATGGCTACACCTTC
TRBD1 TRBJ2-7 13 few TRBV29-1 CSVQGQGAYEQYF TGCAGCGTCCAGGGGCAGGGGGCCTACGAGCAGTACTTC
NA TRBJ2-7 14 few TRBV7-2 CASSLYRTVGEQYF TGTGCCAGCAGCTTATACCGGACAGTTGGCGAGCAGTACTTC
TRBD1 TRBJ2-7 14 few TRBV29-1 CSGTRGQGAYEQYF TGCAGCGGTACCCGGGGACAGGGTGCCTACGAGCAGTACTTC
TRBD1 TRBJ2-5 13 NA TRBV30 CAWNFGQGKTQYF TGTGCCTGGAATTTTGGACAGGGAAAGACCCAGTACTTC
NA TRBJ1-3 9 few TRBV20-1 CSAAGTPIF TGCAGTGCGGCCGGGACGCCCATTTTT
NA TRBJ2-1 13 few TRBV7-2 CASSLGAANEQFF TGTGCCAGCAGCTTGGGTGCGGCTAATGAGCAGTTCTTC
NA TRBJ2-1 14 many TRBV28 CAIRRSSSYNEQFF TGTGCCATCAGGCGGTCGAGCTCCTACAATGAGCAGTTCTTC
TRBD1 TRBJ1-5 15 few TRBV30 CAWSVETGSNQPQHF TGTGCCTGGAGTGTAGAGACAGGGAGCAATCAGCCCCAGCATTTT
NA TRBJ1-5 15 NA TRBV5-1 CASSLGTANNQPQHF TGCGCCAGCAGCTTAGGGACGGCCAACAATCAGCCCCAGCATTTT
NA TRBJ2-1 13 NA TRBV6-5 CASSYRRYNEQFF TGTGCCAGCAGTTACCGGCGGTACAATGAGCAGTTCTTC
NA TRBJ1-1 12 few TRBV30 CAWSPRQSQAFF TGTGCCTGGAGTCCAAGACAGAGTCAAGCTTTCTTT
NA TRBJ2-5 13 few TRBV7-6 CASSPEWGETQYF TGTGCCAGCAGCCCAGAGTGGGGTGAGACCCAGTACTTC
NA TRBJ2-3 15 NA TRBV30 CAGGSGGAPTDTQYF TGTGCCGGGGGCTCCGGGGGCGCCCCGACAGATACGCAGTATTTT
TRBD1 TRBJ2-6 17 few TRBV5-1 CASSIRGPSSGANVLTF TGCGCCAGCAGCATCAGGGGGCCAAGCTCTGGGGCCAACGTCCTGACTTTC
NA TRBJ2-2 13 few TRBV10-2 CASSEAEHGELFF TGCGCCAGCAGTGAGGCCGAGCACGGGGAGCTGTTTTTT
TRBD1 TRBJ2-4 14 NA TRBV29-1 CSGLQGGPKNIQYF TGCAGCGGCCTACAAGGGGGCCCCAAAAACATTCAGTACTTC
NA TRBJ2-7 13 NA TRBV11-2 CASSLPTRYEQYF TGTGCCAGCAGCTTGCCTACACGCTACGAGCAGTACTTC
TRBD2 TRBJ2-3 17 few TRBV11-2 CASRTYGRPPSTDTQYF TGTGCCAGCCGAACCTACGGGAGGCCCCCTAGCACAGATACGCAGTATTTT
NA TRBJ2-1 13 few TRBV7-2 CASSLLRVNEQFF TGTGCCAGCAGCTTATTACGGGTAAATGAGCAGTTCTTC
TRBD1 TRBJ2-1 13 few TRBV2 CASSGTGRNEQFF TGTGCCAGCAGTGGGACAGGGAGGAATGAGCAGTTCTTC
TRBD1 TRBJ1-5 16 NA TRBV30 CAWSVQWDRGYQPQHF TGTGCCTGGAGTGTACAATGGGACAGGGGCTATCAGCCCCAGCATTTT